A single count supports the clone carrying this T cell receptor beta chain. The sample is drawn from a study of cytomegalovirus exposure and HLA in healthy donors. Germline V lookup: CDR1 ENHRY, CDR2 SYGVKD. V lost 4 bases and J lost 2, with 8 bases in between. The CDR3 has 13 amino acids. PCR involved 60 Vbeta and 13 Jbeta primers. Only in-frame clones appear in the TCRdb table, and some are missing; sequencing was by immunoSEQ multiplex PCR. The sample shows some 200,000 clones, around 74% of them seen only once. The sequenced sample was PBMCs. This TCR came from a girl between 10 and 17 years old in good health and CMV-seropositive. The chain joins TRBV10-3 to TRBJ2-5; no clear D gene. CDR3 residues: CAISGPTQETQYF. The CDR3, as DNA: TGTGCCATCAGTGGGCCAACACAAGAGACCCAGTACTTC.